This TCR beta chain was retrieved from a study of graft-versus-host responses after intestinal transplantation. Study-level results: Clonal ratios of graft-versus-host to host-versus-graft in allografts were high for patients exhibiting graft-donor T cell macrochimerism. Recipient bone marrow held GvH clones, some seen earlier in ileum or blood. Peak levels of circulating GvH clones tracked with early post-transplant HvG declines.

Concerning this clone itself: Its specificity is unknown.

The V gene's germline CDR1 is DFQATT and CDR2 SNEGSKA (reference sequence). The trim removed 6 bases at V and 5 bases at J, leaving 0 bases unmatched. This CDR3 region has 10 residues. Clones were sequenced by immunoSEQ multiplex PCR, and TCRdb holds only the in-frame ones, with some missing. The top ten hold roughly 0.9% of the sample, which has about 99,000 clones, about 88% seen once. The sample consisted of unstimulated CD4+ T cells sorted from spleen or lymph node cells, taken before intestinal transplant. The clonotype was recovered from a human donor who received an intestinal transplant. The chain combines TRBV20-1 with TRBJ1-2, with 7 positions matching TRBD1. DNA for the CDR3: TGCAGTGCGGGACAGTATGGCTACACCTTC. Translated, it gives CSAGQYGYTF.